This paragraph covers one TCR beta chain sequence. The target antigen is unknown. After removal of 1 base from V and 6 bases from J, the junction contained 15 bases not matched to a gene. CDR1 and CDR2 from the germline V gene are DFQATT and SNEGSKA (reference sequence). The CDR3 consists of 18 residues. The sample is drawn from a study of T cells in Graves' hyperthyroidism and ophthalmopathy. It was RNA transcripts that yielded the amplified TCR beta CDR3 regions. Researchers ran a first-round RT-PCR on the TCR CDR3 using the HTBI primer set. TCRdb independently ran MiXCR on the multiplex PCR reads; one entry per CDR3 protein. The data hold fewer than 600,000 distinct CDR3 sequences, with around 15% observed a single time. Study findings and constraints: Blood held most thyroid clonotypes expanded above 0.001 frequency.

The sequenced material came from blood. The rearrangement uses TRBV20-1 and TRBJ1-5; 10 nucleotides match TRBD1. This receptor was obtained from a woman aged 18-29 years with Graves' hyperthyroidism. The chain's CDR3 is CSARAGGAWTGGSQPQHF. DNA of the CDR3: TGCAGTGCTAGAGCGGGAGGTGCATGGACAGGGGGAAGTCAGCCCCAGCATTTT.